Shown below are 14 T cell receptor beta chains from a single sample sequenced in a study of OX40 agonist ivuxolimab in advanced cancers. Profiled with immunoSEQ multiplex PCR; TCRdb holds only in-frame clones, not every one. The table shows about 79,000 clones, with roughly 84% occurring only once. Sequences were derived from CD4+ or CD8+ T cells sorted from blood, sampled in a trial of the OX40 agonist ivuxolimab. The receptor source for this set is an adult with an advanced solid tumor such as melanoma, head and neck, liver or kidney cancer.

CDR3 residues: CASSGAGGTGVYEQYF. CDR3 sequence (DNA): TGTGCCAGCAGCGGAGCGGGAGGGACTGGAGTTTACGAGCAGTACTTC. V usage is TRBV7-9 and J usage is TRBJ2-5; TRBD2 matches at 10 bases. The J call may be in error: the DNA end matches TRBJ2-7 better. The CDR3 has 16 amino acids. Germline CDR1 is SEHNR and CDR2 is FQNEAQ (reference sequence).

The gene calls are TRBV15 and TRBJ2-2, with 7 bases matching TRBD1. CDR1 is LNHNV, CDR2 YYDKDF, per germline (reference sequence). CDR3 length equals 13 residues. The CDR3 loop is CAGQDPNTGELFF. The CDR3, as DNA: TGTGCAGGACAGGACCCGAACACCGGGGAGCTGTTTTTT.

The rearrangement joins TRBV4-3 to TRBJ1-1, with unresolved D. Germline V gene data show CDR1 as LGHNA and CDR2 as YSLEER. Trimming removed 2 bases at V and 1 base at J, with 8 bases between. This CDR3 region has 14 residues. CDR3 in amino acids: CASSQSRTNTEAFF. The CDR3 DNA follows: TGCGCCAGCAGCCAAAGTCGGACGAACACTGAAGCTTTCTTT.

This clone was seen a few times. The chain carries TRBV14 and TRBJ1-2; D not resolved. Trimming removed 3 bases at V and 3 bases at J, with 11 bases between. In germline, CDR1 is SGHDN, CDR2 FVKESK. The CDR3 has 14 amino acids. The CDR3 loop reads CASSHGGMDYGYTF. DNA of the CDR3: TGTGCCAGCAGCCACGGTGGGATGGACTATGGCTACACCTTC.

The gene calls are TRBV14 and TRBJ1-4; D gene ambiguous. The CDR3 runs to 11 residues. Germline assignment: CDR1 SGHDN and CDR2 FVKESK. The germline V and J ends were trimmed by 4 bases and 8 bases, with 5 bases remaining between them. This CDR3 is CASSRWEKLFF. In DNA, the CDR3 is TGTGCCAGCAGCCGGTGGGAAAAACTGTTTTTT.

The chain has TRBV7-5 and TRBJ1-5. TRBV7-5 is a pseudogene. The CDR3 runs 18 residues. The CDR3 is CARSLVCLAPPLNQPQHF. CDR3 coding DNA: TGTGCCAGAAGCTTAGTTTGCCTGGCGCCTCCCCTAAATCAGCCCCAGCATTTT.

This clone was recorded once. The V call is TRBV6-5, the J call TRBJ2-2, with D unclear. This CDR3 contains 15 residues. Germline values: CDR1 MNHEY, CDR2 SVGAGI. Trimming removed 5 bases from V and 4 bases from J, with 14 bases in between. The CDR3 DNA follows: TGTGCCAGCAGTCCCGATGCGCCCCGCACCGGGGAGCTGTTTTTT. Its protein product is CASSPDAPRTGELFF.

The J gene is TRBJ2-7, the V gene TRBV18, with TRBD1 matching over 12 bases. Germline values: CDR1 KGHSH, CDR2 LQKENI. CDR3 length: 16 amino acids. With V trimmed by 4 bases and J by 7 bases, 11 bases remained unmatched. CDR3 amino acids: CASSLRPGQGAREQYF. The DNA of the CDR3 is TGTGCCAGCTCACTCAGGCCGGGACAGGGGGCGAGGGAGCAGTACTTC.

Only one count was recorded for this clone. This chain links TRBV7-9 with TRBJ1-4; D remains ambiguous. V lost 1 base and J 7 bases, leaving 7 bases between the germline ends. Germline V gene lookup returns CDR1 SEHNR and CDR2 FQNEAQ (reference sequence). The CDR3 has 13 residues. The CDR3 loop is CASSLDRFEKLFF. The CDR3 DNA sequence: TGTGCCAGCAGCTTAGACCGGTTTGAAAAACTGTTTTTT.

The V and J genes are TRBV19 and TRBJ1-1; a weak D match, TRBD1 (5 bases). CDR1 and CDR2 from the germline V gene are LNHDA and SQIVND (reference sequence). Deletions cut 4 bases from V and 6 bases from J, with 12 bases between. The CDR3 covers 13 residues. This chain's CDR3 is CASSTPGGAEAFF. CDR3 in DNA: TGTGCCAGTAGTACGCCCGGGGGAGCTGAAGCTTTCTTT.

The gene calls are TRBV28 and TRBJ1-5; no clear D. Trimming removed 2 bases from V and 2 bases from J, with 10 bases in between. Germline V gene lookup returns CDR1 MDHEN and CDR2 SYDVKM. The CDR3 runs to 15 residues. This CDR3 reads CASSLVGIRNQPQHF. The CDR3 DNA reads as TGTGCCAGCAGTTTAGTAGGAATTCGCAATCAGCCCCAGCATTTT.

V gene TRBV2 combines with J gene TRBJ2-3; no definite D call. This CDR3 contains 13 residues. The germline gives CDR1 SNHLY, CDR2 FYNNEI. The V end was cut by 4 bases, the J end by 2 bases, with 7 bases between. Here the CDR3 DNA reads TGTGCCAGCAGTGGAAGCATCACAGATACGCAGTATTTT. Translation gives CASSGSITDTQYF.

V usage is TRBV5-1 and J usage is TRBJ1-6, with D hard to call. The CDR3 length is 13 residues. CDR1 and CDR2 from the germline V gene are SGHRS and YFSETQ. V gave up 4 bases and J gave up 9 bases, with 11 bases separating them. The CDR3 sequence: CASSQSPFSPLHF. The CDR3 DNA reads TGCGCCAGCAGCCAGAGTCCCTTTTCACCCCTCCACTTT.

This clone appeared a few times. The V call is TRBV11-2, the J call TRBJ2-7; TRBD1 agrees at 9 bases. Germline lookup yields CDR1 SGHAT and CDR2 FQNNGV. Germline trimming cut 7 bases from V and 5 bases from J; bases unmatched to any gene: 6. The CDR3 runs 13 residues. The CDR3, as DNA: TGTGCCAGCACCTGGACAGGGGCCAACGAGCAGTACTTC. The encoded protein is CASTWTGANEQYF.